A selection of T cell receptor beta chains follows, all from one sample in a study of blood T cell repertoires in COVID-19. TCRdb's copy holds only in-frame clones and misses some; the assay was immunoSEQ multiplex PCR. The sample consists of roughly 460,000 clones, 85% to 90% of them appearing once. Input material: peripheral blood. The source of these receptors is a man aged 18 to 29 with COVID-19, enrolled during active disease. The conserved cysteine and the conserved F or W are not part of the CDR3 here.

>TRBV28
ALQAQGVPDTQY
>TRBV10-3
AISPGTSDYNEQF
>TRBV10-1
ASSARFSSYEQY
>TRBV30
AWSVHRRDSYEQY
>TRBV5-1
ASRLDTILNYGYT
>TRBV5-4
ASSTKGPTDTQY
>TRBV21-1
ARPCCSNEQF
>TRBV5-8
ASSSGLGEETQY
>TRBV20-1
SARESGTQY
>TRBV9
ASSVGLAGGENIQY
>TRBV29-1
SVVGLAEYNEQF
>TRBV25-1
ASSEYPGENTEAF
>TRBV27
ASSPRTYSNQPQH
>TRBV5-4
ASIPRQGGEAF
>TRBV12-2
ASRLVGVEISYNEQF
>TRBV15
ATNGQTNEKLF
>TRBV11-2
ASSLDPGRDGNTIY
>TRBV7-9
ASSASGTENQPQH
>TRBV11-3
ASSSSGNEQF
>TRBV11-2
ASSFASLAPQF
>TRBV6-5
ASRQGNTEAF
>TRBV5-1
ASSLEGQRGEKLF
>TRBV30
AWSTRTGGIGEQF